This record covers a single TCR beta chain. This clone's antigen is unknown. Qualities for individual bases were not recorded, and no much larger clone is one base off. Collaborating institutions collected whole blood in K2EDTA tubes following their own protocols. Collaborator samples were shipped for TCRbeta analysis as frozen whole blood, isolated PBMCs, or DNA extracted from either sample type. This sample was included in a study of blood T cell repertoires in COVID-19 (dated by TCRdb to about 2020). Background for the entire study: The collaborator samples originated in the United States, Italy and Spain and spanned the acute and convalescent phases of COVID-19. HLA class I and class II types, where available, came from metadata supplied by the sample provider rather than from assay-based typing. The material from the prospective study consisted of cDNA or gDNA derived from T cells, B-cell-depleted T cells, or PBMCs. Nearly every sample came with metadata listing a de-identified subject ID, COVID-19 status, age in years and sex. Subjects who had been exposed to COVID-19, were actively infected with it, or had recovered from it provided the deeply sampled blood TCRbeta repertoires that made up the dataset. The repertoires were released in a freely available public database meant as a resource for research on the immune response to SARS-CoV-2. The samples were drawn from the first 160 participants of the ongoing ImmuneRACE study and from some 1,300 subjects provided by 6 global collaborators.

What the study reported, not specific to this receptor: How much clinical and demographic metadata was included differed by source and by participant, and the metadata was provided uncurated.

The immunoSEQ Assay, a bias-controlled multiplex PCR, was used to amplify TCRbeta CDR3 regions from genomic DNA. The published analysis was carried out like this. The number of nucleated cells in each sample was estimated by amplification of reference gene primers within the assay. To quantify the absolute abundance of each unique TCRbeta CDR3 rearrangement, sequence reads were collapsed and filtered. For each sample, productive Simpson clonality was calculated by taking the square root of Simpson's diversity index across productive rearrangements. TCRdb's version of the immuneACCESS table is confined to in-frame rearrangements and falls short of the full clone set. An unresolved V gene accounts for under half of the shortfall where checked; the remainder is of unknown origin. For V, J and clone size, that table is used; D and trimming come from the DNA. Within this sample are more than 60,000 clones, with around 82% of them counted one time only. The ten biggest clones cover 10% of the sample.

The CDR3, cysteine through phenylalanine, is 16 amino acids long. The kept DNA is CDR3 alone, 48 bases in frame from the first base. CDR1 and CDR2, per the germline V gene (reference sequence), are SGHNT and YYREEE. Cut back by 4 bases and 6 bases, the V and J ends lie 23 bases apart. The sequence came from a man in his fifties or sixties with acute or convalescent COVID-19. The chain is encoded by TRBV5-4 joined to TRBJ2-7; TRBD1 is a weak D gene call, 8 bases matching. Input material: peripheral blood. The DNA sequence is given as TGTGCCAGCAGCCTCCCCGAAACTACAGGGGGGGTCGAGCAGTACTTC. This translates into CASSLPETTGGVEQYF.